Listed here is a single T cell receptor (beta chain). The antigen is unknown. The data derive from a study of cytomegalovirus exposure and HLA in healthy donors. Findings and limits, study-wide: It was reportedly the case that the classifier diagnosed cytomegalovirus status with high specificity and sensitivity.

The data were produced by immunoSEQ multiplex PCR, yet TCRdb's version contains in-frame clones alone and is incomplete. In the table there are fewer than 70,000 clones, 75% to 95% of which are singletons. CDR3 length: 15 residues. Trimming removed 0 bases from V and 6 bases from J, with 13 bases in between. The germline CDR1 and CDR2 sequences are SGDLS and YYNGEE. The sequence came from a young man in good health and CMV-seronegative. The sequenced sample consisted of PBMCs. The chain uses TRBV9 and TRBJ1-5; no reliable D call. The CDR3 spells CASSVDPSIAQPQHF. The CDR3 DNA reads TGTGCCAGCAGCGTAGACCCCTCCATAGCTCAGCCCCAGCATTTT. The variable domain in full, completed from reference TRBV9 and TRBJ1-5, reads DSGVTQTPKHLITATGQRVTLRCSPRSGDLSVYWYQQSLDQGLQFLIQYYNGEERAKGNILERFSAQQFPDLHSELNLSSLELGDSALYFCASSVDPSIAQPQHFGDGTRLSIL.